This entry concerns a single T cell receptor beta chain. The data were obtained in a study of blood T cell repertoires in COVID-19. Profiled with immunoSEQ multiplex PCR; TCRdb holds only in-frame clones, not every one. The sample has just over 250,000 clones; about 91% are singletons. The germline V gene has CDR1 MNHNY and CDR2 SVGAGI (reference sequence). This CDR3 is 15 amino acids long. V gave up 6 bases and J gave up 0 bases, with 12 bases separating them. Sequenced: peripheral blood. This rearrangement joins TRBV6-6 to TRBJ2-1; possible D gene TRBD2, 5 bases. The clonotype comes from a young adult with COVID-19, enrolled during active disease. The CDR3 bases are TGTGCCAGCAGCCTTAGCGTTGGCTCCTACAATGAGCAGTTCTTC. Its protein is CASSLSVGSYNEQFF.